This T cell receptor beta chain came from a study of blood T cell repertoires in COVID-19. Trimming removed 5 bases from V and 0 bases from J, with 15 bases in between. Per the germline V gene, CDR1 is SGHRS and CDR2 is YFSETQ. The CDR3 consists of 16 residues. Data came from immunoSEQ multiplex PCR; TCRdb stores just in-frame clones and leaves some out. The sample has about 170,000 clones, roughly 90% seen once. V and J are TRBV5-1 and TRBJ1-3; tentatively, D is TRBD1 (6 bases). The sequence came from a woman between 55 and 75 years old with COVID-19, enrolled during active disease. What was sequenced was peripheral blood. CDR3 in DNA: TGCGCCAGCAGTAACGGGGGGCCCAACTCTGGAAACACCATATATTTT. This codes for CASSNGGPNSGNTIYF.